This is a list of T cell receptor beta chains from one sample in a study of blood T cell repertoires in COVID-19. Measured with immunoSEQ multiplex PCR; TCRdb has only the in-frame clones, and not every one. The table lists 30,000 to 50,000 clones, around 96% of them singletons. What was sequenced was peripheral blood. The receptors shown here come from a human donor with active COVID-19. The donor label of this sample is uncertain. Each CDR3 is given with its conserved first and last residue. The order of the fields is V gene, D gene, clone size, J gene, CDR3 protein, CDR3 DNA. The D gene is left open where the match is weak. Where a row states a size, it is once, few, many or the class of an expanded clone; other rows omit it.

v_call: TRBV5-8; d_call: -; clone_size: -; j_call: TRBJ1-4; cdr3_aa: CASSFTGRTGEKLFF; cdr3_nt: TGTGCCAGCAGTTTTACAGGGCGAACGGGAGAAAAACTGTTTTTT
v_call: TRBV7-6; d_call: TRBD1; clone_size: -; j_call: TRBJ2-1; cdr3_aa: CASSFPGQGGAEQFF; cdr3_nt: TGTGCCAGCAGCTTCCCGGGACAGGGTGGTGCTGAGCAGTTCTTC
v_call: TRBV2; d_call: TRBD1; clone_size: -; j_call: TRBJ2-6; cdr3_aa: CASKGQAAGANVLTF; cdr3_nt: TGTGCCAGCAAGGGACAGGCTGCTGGGGCCAACGTCCTGACTTTC
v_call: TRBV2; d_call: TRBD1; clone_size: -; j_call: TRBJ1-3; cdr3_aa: CASSAGQRIATIYF; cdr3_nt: TGTGCCAGCAGCGCGGGACAGCGCATCGCCACCATATATTTT
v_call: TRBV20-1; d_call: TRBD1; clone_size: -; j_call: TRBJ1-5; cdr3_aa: CSASVGGIQPQHF; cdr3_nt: TGCAGTGCTAGTGTAGGGGGCATTCAGCCCCAGCATTTT
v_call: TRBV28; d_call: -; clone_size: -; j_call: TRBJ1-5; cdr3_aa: CASSVLGTNSNQPQHF; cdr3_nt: TGTGCCAGCAGCGTCCTAGGGACAAATAGCAATCAGCCCCAGCATTTT
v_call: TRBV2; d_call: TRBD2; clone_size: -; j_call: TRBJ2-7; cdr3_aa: CASTRIAGGDTSYEQYF; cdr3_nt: TGTGCCAGCACCAGGATAGCGGGGGGTGATACTTCCTACGAGCAGTACTTC
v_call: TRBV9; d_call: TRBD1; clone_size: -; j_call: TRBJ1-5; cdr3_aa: CASSPGTGGHQPQHF; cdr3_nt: TGTGCCAGCAGCCCAGGGACAGGGGGGCATCAGCCCCAGCATTTT
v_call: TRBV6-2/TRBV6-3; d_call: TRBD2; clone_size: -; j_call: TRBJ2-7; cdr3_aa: CASSYPSLAKSPAYEQYF; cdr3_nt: TGTGCCAGCAGTTACCCATCACTAGCGAAATCACCAGCCTACGAGCAGTACTTC
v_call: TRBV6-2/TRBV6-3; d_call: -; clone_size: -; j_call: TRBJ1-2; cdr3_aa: CASSPNRSAGGYTF; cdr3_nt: TGTGCCAGCAGCCCGAATCGAAGTGCCGGGGGCTACACCTTC
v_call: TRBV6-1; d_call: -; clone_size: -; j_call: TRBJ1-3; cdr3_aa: CASSEGLGSSGNTIYF; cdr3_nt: TGTGCCAGCAGTGAAGGACTGGGGAGCTCTGGAAACACCATATATTTT
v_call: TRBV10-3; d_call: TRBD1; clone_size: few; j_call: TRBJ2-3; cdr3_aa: CAISESGQPTDTQYF; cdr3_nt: TGTGCCATCAGTGAGTCGGGACAGCCTACAGATACGCAGTATTTT
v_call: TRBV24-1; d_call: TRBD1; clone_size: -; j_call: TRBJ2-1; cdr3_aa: CATSDHGTDYNEQFF; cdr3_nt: TGTGCCACCAGTGACCATGGGACAGATTACAATGAGCAGTTCTTC
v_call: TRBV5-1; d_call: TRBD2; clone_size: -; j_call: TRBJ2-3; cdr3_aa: CASSPERGGPDTQYF; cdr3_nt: TGCGCCAGCAGCCCCGAGCGGGGGGGCCCAGATACGCAGTATTTT
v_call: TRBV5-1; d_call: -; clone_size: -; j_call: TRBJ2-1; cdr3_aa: CASSPLVGGREQFF; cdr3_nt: TGCGCCAGCAGCCCCCTCGTGGGGGGGCGCGAGCAGTTCTTC
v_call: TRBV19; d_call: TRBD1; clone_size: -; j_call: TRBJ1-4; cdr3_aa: CASNRGEKLFF; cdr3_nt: TGTGCCAGTAACAGGGGAGAAAAACTGTTTTTT
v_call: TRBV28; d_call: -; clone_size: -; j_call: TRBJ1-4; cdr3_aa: CASSSDSLNEKLFF; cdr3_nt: TGTGCCAGCAGTTCGGACAGCCTAAATGAAAAACTGTTTTTT
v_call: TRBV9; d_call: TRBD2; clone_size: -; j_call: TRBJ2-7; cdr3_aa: CASSPGTSPYEQYF; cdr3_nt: TGTGCCAGCAGCCCAGGGACTAGCCCCTACGAGCAGTACTTC
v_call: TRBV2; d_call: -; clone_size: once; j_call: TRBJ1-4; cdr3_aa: CASRRQEAKLFF; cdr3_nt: TGTGCCAGCAGGAGACAGGAAGCAAAACTGTTTTTT
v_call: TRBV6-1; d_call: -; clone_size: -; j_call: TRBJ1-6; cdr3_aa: CASSEDRLINSPLHF; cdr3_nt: TGTGCCAGCAGCGAAGACAGACTAATTAATTCACCCCTCCACTTT
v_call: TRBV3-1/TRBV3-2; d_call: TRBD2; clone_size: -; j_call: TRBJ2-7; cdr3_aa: CASSQDPAGLAGSYEQYF; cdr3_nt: TGTGCCAGCAGCCAAGATCCGGCCGGACTAGCGGGAAGCTACGAGCAGTACTTC
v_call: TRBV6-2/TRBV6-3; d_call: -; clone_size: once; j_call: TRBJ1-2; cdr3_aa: CASSYSADGYTF; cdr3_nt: TGTGCCAGCAGTTACTCAGCGGATGGCTACACCTTC
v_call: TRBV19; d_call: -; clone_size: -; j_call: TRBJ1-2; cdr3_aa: CASSIAPWDYLFYGYTF; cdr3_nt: TGTGCCAGTAGTATAGCACCCTGGGACTACCTTTTCTATGGCTACACCTTC
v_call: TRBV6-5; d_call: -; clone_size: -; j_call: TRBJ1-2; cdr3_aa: CASMGPGGYTF; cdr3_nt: TGTGCCAGCATGGGCCCAGGGGGCTACACCTTC
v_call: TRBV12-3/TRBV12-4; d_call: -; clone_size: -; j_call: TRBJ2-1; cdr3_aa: CASCLGVNNEQFF; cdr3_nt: TGTGCCAGCTGTCTGGGCGTCAATAATGAGCAGTTCTTC
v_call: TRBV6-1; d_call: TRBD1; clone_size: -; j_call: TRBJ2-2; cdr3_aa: CASSEARRTGGTGELFF; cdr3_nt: TGTGCCAGCAGTGAAGCGCGACGGACAGGGGGGACCGGGGAGCTGTTTTTT
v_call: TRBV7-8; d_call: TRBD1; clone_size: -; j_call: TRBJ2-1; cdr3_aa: CASSSYYRGDNEQFF; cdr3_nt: TGTGCCAGCAGCTCTTATTACAGGGGGGACAATGAGCAGTTCTTC
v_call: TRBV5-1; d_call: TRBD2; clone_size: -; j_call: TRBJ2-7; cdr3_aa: CASSADGVAGADEQYF; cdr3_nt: TGCGCCAGCAGCGCAGATGGAGTAGCGGGAGCCGACGAGCAGTACTTC
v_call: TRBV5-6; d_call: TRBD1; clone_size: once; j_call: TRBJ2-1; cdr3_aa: CASSLQGGYNEQFF; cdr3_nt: TGTGCCAGCAGCTTACAGGGGGGCTACAATGAGCAGTTCTTC
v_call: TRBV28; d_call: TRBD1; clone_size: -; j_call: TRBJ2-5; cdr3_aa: CASSTSTGWWTQYF; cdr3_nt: TGTGCCAGCAGTACCTCGACAGGGTGGTGGACCCAGTACTTC
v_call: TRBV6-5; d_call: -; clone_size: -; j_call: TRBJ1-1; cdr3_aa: CASMGPPRNTEAFF; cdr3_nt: TGTGCCAGCATGGGCCCCCCACGGAACACTGAAGCTTTCTTT
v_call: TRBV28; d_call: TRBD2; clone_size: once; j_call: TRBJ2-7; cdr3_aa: CASTNSGTTYEQYF; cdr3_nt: TGTGCCAGCACCAATAGCGGGACCACCTACGAGCAGTACTTC
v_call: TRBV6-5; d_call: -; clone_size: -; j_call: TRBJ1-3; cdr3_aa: CASSRDKPGNTIYF; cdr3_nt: TGTGCCAGCAGCCGGGACAAGCCTGGAAACACCATATATTTT
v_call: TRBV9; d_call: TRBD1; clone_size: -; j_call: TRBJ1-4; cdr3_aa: CASSVTGGAEEKLFF; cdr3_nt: TGTGCCAGCAGCGTTACAGGGGGCGCAGAAGAAAAACTGTTTTTT
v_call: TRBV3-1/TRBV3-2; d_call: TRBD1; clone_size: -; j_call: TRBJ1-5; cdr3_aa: CASSDRGSRQPQHF; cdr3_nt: TGTGCCAGCAGTGACAGGGGATCACGGCAGCCCCAGCATTTT
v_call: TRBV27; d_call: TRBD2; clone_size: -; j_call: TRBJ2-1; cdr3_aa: CASSPLAGGIQFF; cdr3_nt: TGTGCCAGCAGCCCTCTAGCGGGGGGGATACAGTTCTTC
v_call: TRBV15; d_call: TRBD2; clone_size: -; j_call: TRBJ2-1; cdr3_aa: CATLQLAGENYNEQFF; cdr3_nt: TGTGCCACCCTACAATTAGCGGGAGAAAACTACAATGAGCAGTTCTTC
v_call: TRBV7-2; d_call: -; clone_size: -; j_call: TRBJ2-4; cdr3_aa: CASSLLLRNIQYF; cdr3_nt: TGTGCCAGCAGTTTACTTCTGCGGAACATTCAGTACTTC
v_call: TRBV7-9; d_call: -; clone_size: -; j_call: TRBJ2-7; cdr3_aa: CASRAGTNSYEQYF; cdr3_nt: TGTGCCAGCAGGGCCGGGACAAACTCCTACGAGCAGTACTTC
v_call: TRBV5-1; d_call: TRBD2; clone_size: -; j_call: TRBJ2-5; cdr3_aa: CASWGGGDQETQYF; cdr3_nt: TGCGCCAGCTGGGGCGGGGGGGACCAAGAGACCCAGTACTTC
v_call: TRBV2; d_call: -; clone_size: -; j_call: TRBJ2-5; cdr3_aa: CASSEAALATQYF; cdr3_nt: TGTGCCAGCAGTGAAGCGGCGCTAGCGACCCAGTACTTC
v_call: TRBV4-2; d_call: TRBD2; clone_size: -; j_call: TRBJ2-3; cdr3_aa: CASSSSGGRATDTQYF; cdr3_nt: TGTGCCAGCAGTTCTAGCGGGGGGCGGGCCACAGATACGCAGTATTTT
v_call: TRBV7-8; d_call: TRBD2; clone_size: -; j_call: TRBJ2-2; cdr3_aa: CASTIAGPPLVGELFF; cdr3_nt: TGTGCCAGCACCATAGCGGGGCCTCCGCTGGTCGGGGAGCTGTTTTTT
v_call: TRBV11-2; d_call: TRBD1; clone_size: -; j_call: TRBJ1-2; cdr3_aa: CASSQGQGAGYGYTF; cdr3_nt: TGTGCCAGCAGCCAGGGACAGGGGGCTGGTTATGGCTACACCTTC
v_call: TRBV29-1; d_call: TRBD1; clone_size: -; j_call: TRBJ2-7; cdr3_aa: CSVPGTGPNEQYF; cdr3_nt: TGCAGCGTTCCGGGGACAGGGCCGAACGAGCAGTACTTC
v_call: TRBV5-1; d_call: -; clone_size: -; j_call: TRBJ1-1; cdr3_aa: CASSYRRGNTEAFF; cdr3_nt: TGCGCCAGCAGTTATCGTCGGGGAAACACTGAAGCTTTCTTT